This section outlines one T cell receptor beta chain sequence together with its context. Antigen unknown. TCRdb recomputed calls from the 5' RACE reads with MiXCR, one row per CDR3 protein. The profile shows about 260,000 distinct CDR3 sequences, 15% to 20% of them singletons. The data originate from a study of T-cell memory formation after mild COVID-19. Study context: TCR clusters were mostly confined to one donor each. Study findings and constraints: Largely, contracting CD4+ clones fell within CM and EM, and contracting CD8+ clones within EMRA. There was a balanced CD4/CD8 profile in clones contracting day 15 to 85, and later expanders leaned CD4+. Second-wave clones with a day 37 peak had unconfirmed SARS-CoV-2 specificity.

The length of the CDR3 is 13 residues. CDR1 is SGHTA and CDR2 is FQGNSA in the germline V gene. The V end lost 3 bases, the J end lost 7 bases, and 10 bases lay between the germline ends. Sequences were obtained from PBMCs or a T cell subset sorted from them (not recorded which). This sequence originates from a man between 18 and 35 years old who had mild COVID-19 (a few samples of this study predate the infection). Cell type and time point are not known. This chain joins TRBV7-2 and TRBJ2-1; D is uncertain. Here the CDR3 DNA reads TGTGCCAGCAGCTTTATCGCCCCGAATGAGCAGTTCTTC. Translation: CASSFIAPNEQFF.